The 28 T cell receptor beta chains presented below share a single source sample, sequenced in a study of cytomegalovirus exposure and HLA in healthy donors. Researchers ran the PCR with 60 Vbeta and 13 Jbeta primers. Assay used: immunoSEQ multiplex PCR; TCRdb lists only in-frame clones, some missing. The table includes some 250,000 clones, 82% detected once. Sequenced material: PBMCs. These receptors were taken from a woman aged 40 to 49 in good health and CMV-seropositive.

The rearrangement links TRBV4-1 to TRBJ2-7; D not certain. Looked up from germline, CDR1 is MGHRA and CDR2 is YSYEKL. The CDR3 extends over 15 amino acids. Trimming took 0 bases from V and 2 from J, leaving 11 bases between them. The CDR3 protein is CASSQEVGGTYEQYF. DNA of the CDR3: TGCGCCAGCAGCCAAGAGGTCGGCGGAACCTACGAGCAGTACTTC.

This sequence joins TRBV10-3 and TRBJ1-2, with 11 bases fitting TRBD1. CDR3 size: 14 residues. The germline CDR1 and CDR2 sequences are ENHRY and SYGVKD. The V and J ends lost 2 bases and 7 bases, in that order; junction bases with no gene match: 3. The CDR3 reads CAISEGQGAPGYTF. As DNA, the CDR3 is TGTGCCATCAGTGAGGGACAGGGGGCCCCTGGCTACACCTTC.

The chain recombines TRBV7-2 with TRBJ1-1, with a possible D match to TRBD1 (6 bases). V lost 5 bases, J lost 5 bases, and 12 bases lay in between. Germline V lookup: CDR1 SGHTA, CDR2 FQGNSA. The CDR3 runs to 13 residues. The CDR3 here is CASSPQGGTEAFF. CDR3 in DNA: TGTGCCAGCAGCCCACAGGGCGGGACTGAAGCTTTCTTT.

To note about this clone: Other DNA sequences in the same sample also yield this CDR3. The rearrangement links TRBV30 to TRBJ2-1; no reliable D call. Germline CDR1 GTSNPN, CDR2 SVGIG (reference sequence). The CDR3 length is 12 residues. V lost 0 bases to trimming and J lost 3 bases, with 3 bases between them. The CDR3 DNA reads as TGTGCCTGGAGTGTTAGCTACAATGAGCAGTTCTTC. Translation: CAWSVSYNEQFF.

This chain uses TRBV5-1 with TRBJ1-4, with D possibly matching TRBD1 (5 bases). CDR3 length: 14 amino acids. The V end lost 4 bases, the J end lost 4 bases, and 11 bases lay between the germline ends. Per the germline V gene, CDR1 is SGHRS and CDR2 is YFSETQ. The chain's CDR3 is CASSNSQGNEKLFF. The CDR3 DNA is TGCGCCAGCAGCAATAGTCAGGGTAATGAAAAACTGTTTTTT.

This clone was detected a few times. This sequence joins TRBV6-5 and TRBJ1-1; D remains unclear. Trimming pared 4 bases from V and 4 bases from J, leaving 4 bases between. The CDR3 extends over 11 amino acids. Per germline, CDR1 MNHEY and CDR2 SVGAGI. CDR3 sequence reads: CASSSLTEAFF. CDR3 in DNA: TGTGCCAGCAGTTCCCTCACTGAAGCTTTCTTT.

The chain carries TRBV11-1 and TRBJ1-4; D might be TRBD1 (5 bases). Germline lookup yields CDR1 SGHAT and CDR2 FQDESV (reference sequence). The CDR3 has 16 amino acids. V shed 1 base and J shed 5 bases, with 14 bases lying between them. The CDR3 region is CASSLGVRQRNEKLFF. The CDR3 DNA follows: TGTGCCAGCAGCTTAGGGGTTCGACAGAGGAATGAAAAACTGTTTTTT.

The J gene is TRBJ2-5, the V gene TRBV11-2; 8 nucleotides align to TRBD2. The J call could be wrong; TRBJ2-7 is a better fit for the DNA end. Germline V gene lookup returns CDR1 SGHAT and CDR2 FQNNGV. CDR3 size: 16 residues. The CDR3 DNA reads TGTGCCAGCAGCTTAGTATCCTCCACTAGCGGATACGAGCAGTACTTC. As protein: CASSLVSSTSGYEQYF.

CDR3 amino acids: CASSPTGYSNQPQHF. The CDR3 DNA follows: TGTGCCAGTAGTCCTACAGGTTATAGCAATCAGCCCCAGCATTTT. The V gene is TRBV19, the J gene TRBJ1-5; D is perhaps TRBD1 (5 bases). V gave up 5 bases and J gave up 0 bases, with 11 bases separating them. Germline V gene data show CDR1 as LNHDA and CDR2 as SQIVND (reference sequence). The CDR3 runs 15 residues. The full variable domain, completed using reference TRBV19 and TRBJ1-5, is DGGITQSPKYLFRKEGQNVTLSCEQNLNHDAMYWYRQDPGQGLRLIYYSQIVNDFQKGDIAEGYSVSREKKESFPLTVTSAQKNPTAFYLCASSPTGYSNQPQHFGDGTRLSIL.

The rearrangement uses TRBV25-1 and TRBJ2-5, with a tentative D call TRBD1 (5 bases). TRBJ2-7 matches the DNA end more closely, so the J call is doubtful. CDR1 is MGHDK, CDR2 SYGVNS, per germline. The CDR3 consists of 15 residues. The CDR3 region has the DNA TGTGCCAGCAGTGAATCCGACAGATTCAGGTCCGAGCAGTACTTC. This codes for CASSESDRFRSEQYF.

V and J are TRBV9 and TRBJ2-5, with unresolved D. Judging by the DNA end, TRBJ2-7 fits better; the J call may be wrong. The CDR3 spans 14 residues. The V gene's germline CDR1 is SGDLS and CDR2 YYNGEE. In DNA form, the CDR3 reads TGTGCCAGCAGCCTTCTCCAGGCCTCCTACGAGCAGTACTTC. This gives the protein CASSLLQASYEQYF.

This clone has only one observation. The gene calls are TRBV19 and TRBJ1-5, with TRBD1 matching over 12 bases. This CDR3 has 17 amino acids. The V gene's germline CDR1 is LNHDA and CDR2 SQIVND (reference sequence). Germline trimming cut 5 bases from V and 0 bases from J; bases unmatched to any gene: 5. The CDR3 DNA reads as TGTGCCAGTAGTGGGACAGGGGGCTACTATAGCAATCAGCCCCAGCATTTT. Its translation: CASSGTGGYYSNQPQHF.

V gene TRBV30 combines with J gene TRBJ1-5, with 8 nucleotides matching TRBD1. Germline loops: CDR1 GTSNPN, CDR2 SVGIG (reference sequence). Losses at the gene ends were 6 bases for V and 5 bases for J; bases not matched to a gene: 6. The CDR3 contains 13 residues. CDR3 region: CACRTGTYQPQHF. CDR3 in DNA: TGTGCCTGTAGGACAGGGACCTATCAGCCCCAGCATTTT.

J is TRBJ2-1 and V is TRBV6-5, with 8 positions matching TRBD2. Losses at the gene ends were 2 bases for V and 6 bases for J; bases not matched to a gene: 9. The CDR3 loop spans 16 amino acids. Germline V gives CDR1 MNHEY, CDR2 SVGAGI. The CDR3 sequence: CASSYGRSGRVNEQFF. For the CDR3, the DNA is TGTGCCAGCAGTTACGGTAGGAGCGGGAGAGTCAATGAGCAGTTCTTC.

A note on this clone: The junction departs from the called germline gene at one end, perhaps through a read error. The V gene is TRBV6-1, the J gene TRBJ2-7; 8 nucleotides agree with TRBD1. This CDR3 is built from 18 residues. The germline V gene encodes CDR1 MNHNS and CDR2 SASEGT. The CDR3 nucleotides are TGTGCCAGCAGGGAAGGGGACAGGTTTAAGTTCTCTCGGGACGAGCAGTACTTC. Translating gives CASREGDRFKFSRDEQYF.

This chain connects TRBV5-1 to TRBJ2-7; possible D gene TRBD2, 5 bases. Germline CDR1 is SGHRS and CDR2 is YFSETQ. The CDR3 is made up of 13 amino acids. V shed 4 bases and J shed 3 bases, with 11 bases lying between them. CDR3 sequence reads: CASSLGLFYEQYF. For the CDR3, the DNA is TGCGCCAGCAGCCTAGGACTTTTCTACGAGCAGTACTTC. Based on the CDR3 plus reference TRBV5-1 and TRBJ2-7, the full variable domain is KAGVTQTPRYLIKTRGQQVTLSCSPISGHRSVSWYQQTPGQGLQFLFEYFSETQRNKGNFPGRFSGRQFSNSRSEMNVSTLELGDSALYLCASSLGLFYEQYFGPGTRLTVT.

This sequence joins TRBV4-2 and TRBJ2-5; D uncertain. The J call is in doubt because the DNA end fits TRBJ2-7 better. CDR3 length equals 15 residues. Germline V gene lookup returns CDR1 LGHNA and CDR2 YNFKEQ. CDR3 sequence (DNA): TGTGCCAGCAGCCAAGATGTCTCCGGTCTCTACGAGCAGTACTTC. Protein sequence: CASSQDVSGLYEQYF.

V is TRBV9 and J is TRBJ1-1, with D uncertain. Germline-derived CDR1 and CDR2 are SGDLS and YYNGEE. Deletions cut 3 bases from V and 1 base from J, with 13 bases between. This CDR3 has 15 amino acids. Here the CDR3 DNA reads TGTGCCAGCAGCGCGGCGACGGGGAGGAACACTGAAGCTTTCTTT. Encoded protein: CASSAATGRNTEAFF.

The chain has TRBV7-9 and TRBJ2-1; D uncertain. V was shortened by 0 bases and J by 3 bases, with 6 bases between the two germline ends. Germline V gives CDR1 SEHNR, CDR2 FQNEAQ (reference sequence). This CDR3 spans 14 amino acids. CDR3 in amino acids: CASSLAGSYNEQFF. The CDR3 nucleotides read TGTGCCAGCAGCTTAGCGGGCAGCTACAATGAGCAGTTCTTC.

This sequence joins TRBV5-4 and TRBJ2-7; TRBD1 matches at 9 bases. Germline CDR1 SGHNT, CDR2 YYREEE (reference sequence). This CDR3 has 15 amino acids. V trimming: 4 bases; J trimming: 4 bases; junction bases outside the gene matches: 9. CDR3 DNA sequence: TGTGCCAGCAGCCCTTCCGGGACAGGGAGTTACGAGCAGTACTTC. It codes for CASSPSGTGSYEQYF.

The rearrangement joins TRBV7-9 to TRBJ2-7; D remains unclear. The germline gives CDR1 SEHNR, CDR2 FQNEAQ (reference sequence). The CDR3 covers 11 residues. V shed 6 bases and J shed 3 bases, with 6 bases lying between them. CDR3 sequence reads: CASRIGYEQYF. CDR3 DNA: TGTGCCAGCAGGATCGGCTACGAGCAGTACTTC.

The V call is TRBV7-2, the J call TRBJ2-7; a weak D match, TRBD1 (6 bases). CDR1 is SGHTA and CDR2 is FQGNSA in the germline V gene. The CDR3 consists of 13 residues. V lost 4 bases and J lost 3, with 10 bases in between. The CDR3 coding sequence is TGTGCCAGCAGCTCCGGACAGCTCTACGAGCAGTACTTC. Residues: CASSSGQLYEQYF.

This clone was counted once. This chain links TRBV25-1 with TRBJ2-1; TRBD2 is a possible D gene (5 bases). Germline V gene data show CDR1 as MGHDK and CDR2 as SYGVNS. The CDR3 consists of 14 residues. The germline V and J ends were trimmed by 1 base and 12 bases, with 16 bases remaining between them. CDR3 sequence reads: CASSESSGPMPQFF. The CDR3 nucleotides read TGTGCCAGCAGTGAATCAAGCGGCCCAATGCCGCAGTTCTTC.

This clone is a singleton in its sample. This chain joins TRBV5-4 and TRBJ2-3, with 13 bases identical to TRBD2. The length of the CDR3 is 18 residues. Looked up from germline, CDR1 is SGHNT and CDR2 is YYREEE (reference sequence). Trimming removed 0 bases from V and 2 bases from J; junction bases left unmatched: 6. The CDR3 DNA sequence: TGTGCCAGCAGCTTGGAACTAGCGGGAGGGACCAACACAGATACGCAGTATTTT. Translating it yields CASSLELAGGTNTDTQYF.

The genes are TRBV21-1 and TRBJ2-3; TRBD2, the D gene given by the table, was not confirmed from the DNA. TRBV21-1 is a pseudogene. The CDR3 is 15 residues long. The CDR3 protein is CAGNRTSGSTDTQYF. As DNA, the CDR3 is TGTGCCGGCAACAGGACTAGCGGAAGCACAGATACGCAGTATTTT.

This chain links TRBV30 with TRBJ2-7; D is possibly TRBD1 (5 bases). The CDR3 runs 11 residues. Trimming took off 3 bases at V and 2 bases at J, with 5 bases between the two ends. From germline, CDR1 is GTSNPN and CDR2 SVGIG (reference sequence). The DNA for the CDR3 is TGTGCCTGGAGGGACACCTACGAGCAGTACTTC. Amino acid sequence: CAWRDTYEQYF.

J is TRBJ1-1 and V is TRBV12-5; 8 bases fit TRBD1. Germline V lookup: CDR1 LGHNT, CDR2 FRNRAP. The CDR3 loop spans 14 amino acids. After removal of 1 base from V and 10 bases from J, the junction contained 8 bases not matched to a gene. Written as DNA, the CDR3 is TGTGCTAGTGGTTTGGGCAGGGGGCAAGAGGTAGCTTTCTTT. This gives the protein CASGLGRGQEVAFF.

This clone showed up just once. The chain employs TRBV5-1 and TRBJ1-1; D gene ambiguous. This CDR3 is built from 15 residues. CDR1 and CDR2 (germline): SGHRS, YFSETQ. V was shortened by 3 bases and J by 2 bases, with 14 bases between the two germline ends. CDR3 sequence (DNA): TGCGCCAGCAGCTGGTGGGCAGGCTATAACACTGAAGCTTTCTTT. Its translation is CASSWWAGYNTEAFF. The full variable domain, rest sourced from reference TRBV5-1 and TRBJ1-1, is KAGVTQTPRYLIKTRGQQVTLSCSPISGHRSVSWYQQTPGQGLQFLFEYFSETQRNKGNFPGRFSGRQFSNSRSEMNVSTLELGDSALYLCASSWWAGYNTEAFFGQGTRLTVV.